What follows are 21 T cell receptor beta chains derived from one specimen sequenced in a study of blood T cell repertoires in COVID-19. TCRdb's table, derived via immunoSEQ multiplex PCR, lists solely in-frame clones and lacks some. The table shows 490,000 or so clones, with less than 90% occurring only once. The sequenced sample consisted of PBMCs or T cells enriched from blood (not recorded which). These receptors were taken from a woman aged 55-70 years who had recovered from COVID-19.

V is TRBV6-1 and J is TRBJ1-5, with 7 bases identical to TRBD1. With V trimmed by 3 bases and J by 6 bases, 23 bases remained unmatched. Germline lookup yields CDR1 MNHNS and CDR2 SASEGT. The CDR3 consists of 20 residues. The CDR3 protein is CASSDPKGGGGVTGSQPQHF. In DNA, the CDR3 is TGTGCCAGCAGTGACCCCAAGGGGGGCGGAGGTGTGACAGGGAGTCAGCCCCAGCATTTT.

V usage is TRBV18 and J usage is TRBJ1-6; D is perhaps TRBD1 (6 bases). Deletions cut 0 bases from V and 9 bases from J, with 12 bases between. This CDR3 spans 15 amino acids. Germline V gives CDR1 KGHSH, CDR2 LQKENI. The CDR3 DNA reads as TGTGCCAGCTCACCACCGGACAGAGGAGGTTCACCCCTCCACTTT. This encodes CASSPPDRGGSPLHF.

DNA for the CDR3: TGTGCCAGTAGTATCTGGGGCGCCTATGGCTACACCTTC. Amino acid sequence: CASSIWGAYGYTF. The chain is built from TRBV19 and TRBJ1-2; TRBD1 is a possible D gene (5 bases). Germline CDR1 is LNHDA and CDR2 is SQIVND (reference sequence). The CDR3 spans 13 residues. The V end lost 3 bases, the J end lost 4 bases, and 9 bases lay between the germline ends.

The chain carries TRBV30 and TRBJ2-3; TRBD1 matches 9 bases. The CDR3 sequence is 15 residues long. V shed 1 base and J 5 bases; nucleotides not matched to a gene: 7. CDR1 and CDR2 from the germline V gene are GTSNPN and SVGIG (reference sequence). The CDR3 DNA follows: TGTGCCTGGAGTGGTCGACAGGGGGATTTAGATACGCAGTATTTT. Protein sequence: CAWSGRQGDLDTQYF.

The CDR3 is CASSIGTGTSNTGELFF. The CDR3 DNA sequence: TGTGCCAGTAGTATAGGTACAGGGACCTCGAACACCGGGGAGCTGTTTTTT. The J gene is TRBJ2-2, the V gene TRBV19, with a tentative D call TRBD1 (6 bases). Looked up from germline, CDR1 is LNHDA and CDR2 is SQIVND (reference sequence). The length of the CDR3 is 17 residues. V was shortened by 1 base and J by 0 bases, with 12 bases between the two germline ends.

Only one count was recorded for this clone. The chain couples TRBV6-5 to TRBJ1-2, with TRBD1 matching 8 bases. CDR1 MNHEY and CDR2 SVGAGI come from the germline V gene. The junction had 13 bases not matched to a gene; V was cut back by 5 bases and J by 8 bases. The CDR3 sequence is 15 residues long. The CDR3 loop reads CASSPSGGRYGGYTF. The CDR3 bases are TGTGCCAGCAGTCCGTCAGGGGGCCGCTATGGGGGCTACACCTTC.

This rearrangement joins TRBV9 to TRBJ1-1, with a weak D call TRBD1 (5 bases). This CDR3 has 15 residues. Trimming took off 2 bases at V and 0 bases at J, with 11 bases between the two ends. CDR1 and CDR2 (germline): SGDLS, YYNGEE. DNA of the CDR3: TGTGCCAGCAGCGTTTATGGGGGGGTGAACACTGAAGCTTTCTTT. Translating gives CASSVYGGVNTEAFF.

The chain combines TRBV15 with TRBJ2-1; TRBD1 aligns across 8 bases. CDR1 LNHNV and CDR2 YYDKDF come from the germline V gene (reference sequence). The CDR3 runs 18 residues. The V gene end was trimmed by 3 bases and the J gene end by 4 bases; junction bases not matched to a gene: 14. The CDR3 reads CATSSIGPRGQRYNEQFF. DNA for the CDR3: TGTGCCACCAGCAGCATCGGCCCCAGGGGGCAACGTTACAATGAGCAGTTCTTC.

This chain uses TRBV4-2 with TRBJ2-3, with D perhaps matching TRBD2 (7 bases). V lost 0 bases, J lost 0 bases, and 13 bases lay in between. CDR3 length: 17 amino acids. In germline, CDR1 is LGHNA, CDR2 YNFKEQ. The CDR3 loop reads CASSQDGRGASTDTQYF. CDR3 sequence (DNA): TGTGCCAGCAGCCAAGATGGCCGGGGGGCTAGCACAGATACGCAGTATTTT.

The chain links TRBV2 to TRBJ1-4, with unresolved D. V was cut by 0 bases and J by 14 bases, with 10 bases left in between. This CDR3 contains 12 residues. Germline V gives CDR1 SNHLY, CDR2 FYNNEI. CDR3: CASSEAMGRLFF. As DNA, the CDR3 is TGTGCCAGCAGTGAAGCTATGGGGAGGCTGTTTTTT.

This sequence joins TRBV30 and TRBJ2-1; the match to TRBD2 covers 8 bases. Trimming at V came to 2 bases and at J to 3 bases, leaving 3 bases not matched to a gene. Looked up from germline, CDR1 is GTSNPN and CDR2 is SVGIG (reference sequence). The CDR3 is made up of 14 amino acids. CDR3 loop: CAWSRSGGYNEQFF. CDR3 bases: TGTGCCTGGAGTAGAAGCGGGGGCTACAATGAGCAGTTCTTC.

In DNA form, the CDR3 reads TGTGCCAGCAGTCCTCGGGACTCACCTTCTGAAGAGCAGTACGTC. Protein sequence: CASSPRDSPSEEQYV. This chain uses TRBV28 with TRBJ2-7, with TRBD2 as a possible D gene (6 bases). CDR1 and CDR2 from the germline V gene are MDHEN and SYDVKM. The CDR3 totals 15 residues. The V end lost 5 bases, the J end lost 7 bases, and 21 bases lay between the germline ends.

The chain is built from TRBV2 and TRBJ1-4; weak D call: TRBD1 (5 bases). Germline V gene sequence: CDR1 SNHLY, CDR2 FYNNEI. V lost 3 bases and J 0 bases, leaving 14 bases between the germline ends. This CDR3 is 17 amino acids long. The CDR3 is CASSEDLTDATNEKLFF. As DNA, the CDR3 is TGTGCCAGCAGTGAGGACCTGACAGATGCAACTAATGAAAAACTGTTTTTT.

This chain joins TRBV24-1 and TRBJ1-5; no clear D gene. The germline CDR1 and CDR2 sequences are KGHDR and SFDVKD. V was clipped by 3 bases and J by 6 bases, with 11 bases between them. This CDR3 contains 14 residues. The CDR3 bases are TGTGCCACCAGTGATGCCCGGGGAGGTCAGCCCCAGCATTTT. Its translation: CATSDARGGQPQHF.

The chain carries TRBV5-1 and TRBJ1-1, with 11 bases that match TRBD1. The CDR3 runs to 18 residues. Germline trimming cut 3 bases from V and 1 base from J; bases unmatched to any gene: 11. The germline V gene has CDR1 SGHRS and CDR2 YFSETQ. The DNA for the CDR3 is TGCGCCAGCAGCTATGGACAGGGGGCGCGAATTGGGAACACTGAAGCTTTCTTT. Protein sequence: CASSYGQGARIGNTEAFF.

This clone has at least ten counts. V usage is TRBV30 and J usage is TRBJ1-5, with D perhaps matching TRBD1 (5 bases). CDR3 length: 16 residues. Trimming removed 3 bases from V and 2 bases from J, with 17 bases in between. Germline loops: CDR1 GTSNPN, CDR2 SVGIG (reference sequence). The CDR3 sequence: CAWSSDRDFGNQPQHF. The CDR3 DNA reads TGTGCCTGGAGCAGTGATCGGGACTTCGGCAATCAGCCCCAGCATTTT.

The V call is TRBV5-5, the J call TRBJ1-2, with D maybe TRBD1 (6 bases). The CDR3 length is 16 residues. Germline V gene sequence: CDR1 SGHKS, CDR2 YYEKEE (reference sequence). V lost 5 bases and J 8 bases, leaving 25 bases between the germline ends. CDR3 sequence (DNA): TGTGCCAGCAGACAAATGGGGGATTACAGGGAATACGGCTACACCTTC. It encodes CASRQMGDYREYGYTF.

The V and J genes are TRBV10-2 and TRBJ2-1, with D hard to call. Germline CDR1 is WSHSY and CDR2 is SAAADI. The CDR3 totals 12 residues. V lost 4 bases and J 6 bases, leaving 7 bases between the germline ends. The CDR3 loop is CASSVNGNEQFF. DNA for the CDR3: TGCGCCAGCAGTGTAAACGGCAATGAGCAGTTCTTC.

The V and J genes are TRBV27 and TRBJ1-1; the match to TRBD1 covers 9 bases. The CDR3 is made up of 14 amino acids. With 6 bases clipped from V and 4 bases from J, the junction kept 6 bases outside the gene matches. Germline V CDR1 and CDR2: MNHEY, SMNVEV (reference sequence). The CDR3 reads CASRPGQGGTEAFF. DNA of the CDR3: TGTGCCAGCAGACCGGGACAGGGAGGCACTGAAGCTTTCTTT.

The chain's CDR3 is CASSYSMSGGTGELFF. CDR3 sequence (DNA): TGTGCCAGCAGTTACTCGATGAGTGGGGGGACCGGGGAGCTGTTTTTT. The chain links TRBV6-5 to TRBJ2-2; the D gene is possibly TRBD2 (6 bases). The germline V and J ends were trimmed by 0 bases and 5 bases, with 13 bases remaining between them. The CDR3 is 16 residues long. Per germline, CDR1 MNHEY and CDR2 SVGAGI.

The chain combines TRBV18 with TRBJ1-6, with 12 bases fitting TRBD1. After removal of 0 bases from V and 10 bases from J, the junction contained 4 bases not matched to a gene. Per germline, CDR1 KGHSH and CDR2 LQKENI. The CDR3 runs to 16 residues. CDR3 sequence (DNA): TGTGCCAGCTCACCACCGGGGACAGGGGGCCACTCACCCCTCCACTTT. Protein sequence: CASSPPGTGGHSPLHF. Full variable domain (rest looked up from reference TRBV18 and TRBJ1-6): NAGVMQNPRHLVRRRGQEARLRCSPMKGHSHVYWYRQLPEEGLKFMVYLQKENIIDESGMPKERFSAEFPKEGPSILRIQQVVRGDSAAYFCASSPPGTGGHSPLHFGNGTRLTVT.